This T cell receptor (beta chain) originates from a study of blood T cell repertoires in COVID-19. Study context: Spain, Italy and the United States supplied samples that represented acute and convalescent COVID-19. PBMCs, B-cell-depleted T cells, or T cells were the source of the cDNA or gDNA that made up the material.

From germline, CDR1 is SGHNT and CDR2 YYREEE (reference sequence). V lost 0 bases to trimming and J lost 8 bases; unmatched junction nucleotides: 7. This CDR3 has 15 residues. In the original processing: Reference gene primer amplification yielded estimated nucleated cell counts. Sequencing used immunoSEQ multiplex PCR; TCRdb keeps in-frame clones, though not all of them. The DNA was the basis for D and trimming; V, J and clone size are from that table. Of a few hundred thousand clones listed, around nine tenths are singletons. This receptor was taken from a woman aged 70-85 years with active or convalescent COVID-19. Sequenced: peripheral blood. This chain links TRBV5-4 with TRBJ1-2; TRBD1 matches 10 bases. CDR3 loop: CASSLDGTGVGGYTF. The CDR3 DNA sequence: TGTGCCAGCAGCTTGGATGGGACAGGGGTCGGCGGCTACACCTTC. Variable domain in full (rest from reference TRBV5-4 and TRBJ1-2): ETGVTQSPTHLIKTRGQQVTLRCSSQSGHNTVSWYQQALGQGPQFIFQYYREEENGRGNFPPRFSGLQFPNYSSELNVNALELDDSALYLCASSLDGTGVGGYTFGSGTRLTVV.